This section outlines one T cell receptor beta chain sequence together with its context. The record originates from a study of shared clonotypes between healthy human individuals. Study-level background: CD4 naive and CD4 memory each took three plates per donor, while CD8 naive took two and CD8 memory one.

Trimming pared 3 bases from V and 4 bases from J, leaving 21 bases between. The CDR3 is 17 residues long. Germline loops: CDR1 SGDLS, CDR2 YYNGEE. Generated by immunoSEQ multiplex PCR, the TCRdb table keeps only in-frame clones and is missing some. The sample shows about 960,000 clones, 76% of them seen only once. The sequence derives from a man between 18 and 29 years old in good health. Sequencing input: memory CD4+ T cells sorted from blood. Subset in this sample: CD45RA-negative fraction. The chain joins TRBV9 to TRBJ2-3; perhaps D is TRBD1 or TRBD2 (5 bases each). The CDR3 DNA follows: TGTGCCAGCAGCGCTAGAGGGGCAGGTGGTTCACCAGATACGCAGTATTTT. Its protein is CASSARGAGGSPDTQYF.